This T cell receptor (beta chain) was recorded in a study of T cell responses to AZD1222 COVID-19 vaccine. About this clone: The antigen is not known.

General study results and limits: Targets within unmutated variant regions were reportedly found for nearly half of spike-specific TCRs. AZD1222 recipients seropositive at baseline numbered only 5 or 6. In all cases, repertoires were sampled only after the peak T cell response. Mostly white British, mostly female donors; authors suggested clonal diversity may be underestimated.

Using immunoSEQ multiplex PCR, the repertoire was profiled, and TCRdb retains in-frame clones only, with some absent. The sample includes about 85,000 clones, 85% of them seen just once. Trimming cost V 3 bases and J 0 bases, with 9 bases left between them. The CDR3 loop spans 15 amino acids. The germline CDR1 and CDR2 sequences are SGHTA and FQGNSA. J is TRBJ2-1 and V is TRBV7-2; D gene unclear. The sequence derives from an adult who received the AZD1222 COVID-19 vaccine. Material: peripheral blood, obtained 28 days after the second AZD1222 dose. CDR3 loop: CASSFASSSYNEQFF. CDR3 bases: TGTGCCAGCAGCTTTGCGAGCAGCTCCTACAATGAGCAGTTCTTC.